This T cell receptor beta chain was captured in a study of T cell repertoires in cytomegalovirus infection (dated by TCRdb to the late 2010s). Regarding the research as a whole: Because public TCR beta signatures pointed to carriage of CMV infection together with the matching HLA type, the HLA type of each donor mattered for the analysis. Results and caveats for the whole study, not just this receptor: In both this cohort and an independent roughly 330-donor cohort, the cumulative frequency of public TCR beta family members distinguished carriers of CMV infection plus the relevant HLA type. The ex vivo response was dominated by HLA-C-restricted CMV-specific TCR beta clonotypes, and the single most frequent clonotype in two of eight donors was supplied by these HLA-C-restricted clonotypes.

Instrument used: Illumina HiSeq 1500. Through fastp at Q25 and MiXCR, TCRdb rebuilt clones from the public reads, retaining in-frame beta chains. A single entry per CDR3 protein holds the most common genes and DNA from its merged rows. The sample data list around 270,000 distinct CDR3 sequences, and roughly 9.1% of these were observed just once. Approximately 15% of the sample comes from the top ten. This clonotype came up many times. The specificity of this receptor is unknown. No qualities accompany the bases; no much larger clone lies one base away. Including cysteine and phenylalanine, the CDR3 has 16 amino acids. Solely the CDR3 DNA is kept, with 48 bases framed from the first base. The V end loses 4 bases and the J end loses 1 base, and a stretch of 14 bases separates them. According to the germline V gene, CDR1 reads SGHAT and CDR2 reads FQNNGV.

The sequencing input was PBMCs. This sequence originates from a human donor in good health (CMV status not recorded). Some clones in this sample may be carry-over from other donors' samples. Rearrangement joined TRBV11-2 to TRBJ2-1; the D region may be TRBD1 or TRBD2, each matching 5 bases equally. The CDR3 loop reads CASSSVGEGSYNEQFF. The nucleotide sequence is TGTGCCAGCAGCTCCGTGGGTGAGGGGTCCTACAATGAGCAGTTCTTC. The full variable domain, completed from the reference TRBV11-2 and TRBJ2-1 proteins outside the CDR3, reads EAGVAQSPRYKIIEKRQSVAFWCNPISGHATLYWYQQILGQGPKLLIQFQNNGVVDDSQLPKDRFSAERLKGVDSTLKIQPAKLEDSAVYLCASSSVGEGSYNEQFFGPGTRLTVL.